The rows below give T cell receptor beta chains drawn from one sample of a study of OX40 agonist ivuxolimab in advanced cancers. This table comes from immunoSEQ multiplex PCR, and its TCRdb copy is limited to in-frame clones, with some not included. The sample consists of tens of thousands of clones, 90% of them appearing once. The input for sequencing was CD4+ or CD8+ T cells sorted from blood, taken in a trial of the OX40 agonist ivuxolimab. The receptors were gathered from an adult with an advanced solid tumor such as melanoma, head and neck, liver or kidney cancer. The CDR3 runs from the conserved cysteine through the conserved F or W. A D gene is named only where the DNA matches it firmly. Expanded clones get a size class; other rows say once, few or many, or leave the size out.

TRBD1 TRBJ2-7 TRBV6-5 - TGTGCCACTAAAGGGGACAGCTCCTACGAGCAGTACTTC CATKGDSSYEQYF
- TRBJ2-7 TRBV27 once TGTGCCACCGGTCGGCAGGGCCTCTCCTACGAGCAGTACTTC CATGRQGLSYEQYF
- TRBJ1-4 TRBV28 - TGTGCCAGCAATTCCGAGGGTTATCCAGAAAAACTGTTTTTT CASNSEGYPEKLFF
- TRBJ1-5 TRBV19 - TGTGCCAGTCAAATAGCTAATCGGAGCCCATATAGCAATCAGCCCCAGCATTTT CASQIANRSPYSNQPQHF
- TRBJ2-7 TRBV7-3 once TGTGCCAGCAGCTTAGGGCCAGCTATCTCCTACGAGCAGTACTTC CASSLGPAISYEQYF
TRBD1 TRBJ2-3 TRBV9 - TGTGCCAGCAGCGTAGGTAGACAGGGTCCCACAGATACGCAGTATTTT CASSVGRQGPTDTQYF
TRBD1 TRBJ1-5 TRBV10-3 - TGTGCCATCAGGGGACAGGGCGATCAGCCCCAGCATTTT CAIRGQGDQPQHF
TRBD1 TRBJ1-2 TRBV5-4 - TGTGCCAGCCGCCCAGGGGGGGACTATGGCTACACCTTC CASRPGGDYGYTF
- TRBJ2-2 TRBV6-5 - TGTGCCAGCAGTTACGTGGGGCCCTCGAACACCGGGGAGCTGTTTTTT CASSYVGPSNTGELFF
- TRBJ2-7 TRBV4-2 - TGTGCCAGCAGCCAGGGCCAGCTCCCTTCCGCCTACGAGCAGTACTTC CASSQGQLPSAYEQYF
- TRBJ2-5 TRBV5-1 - TGCGCCAGCAGGGTTGGGGACTACCAAGAGACCCAGTACTTC CASRVGDYQETQYF
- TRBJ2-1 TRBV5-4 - TGTGCCAGCAGCTTCCATGCCGGTGAGCAGTTCTTC CASSFHAGEQFF
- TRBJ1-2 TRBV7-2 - TGTGCCAGCAGCGCCCTAGGCCCTAAGGAGGGCTACACCTTC CASSALGPKEGYTF
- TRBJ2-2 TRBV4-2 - TGTGCCAGCAGCCAAGTATTTGGGGCCGAAGGCACCGGGGAGCTGTTTTTT CASSQVFGAEGTGELFF
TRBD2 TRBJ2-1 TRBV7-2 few TGTGCCAGCAGCTTGGCGGGAGGAGCCTTTAATGAGCAGTTCTTC CASSLAGGAFNEQFF
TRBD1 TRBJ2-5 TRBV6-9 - TGTGCCAGCAGTACCCGGGACAGCCAAGAGACCCAGTACTTC CASSTRDSQETQYF
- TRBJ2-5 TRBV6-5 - TGTGCCAGCAATCAACGGGGTTTAGAGACCCAGTACTTC CASNQRGLETQYF
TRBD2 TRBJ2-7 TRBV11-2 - TGTGCCAGCAGCCGGGGACTACTGTACGAGCAGTACTTC CASSRGLLYEQYF
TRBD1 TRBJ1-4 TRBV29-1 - TGCAGCGCAATAAGTCCTAGACAGGGGCGAACTGAAAAACTGTTTTTT CSAISPRQGRTEKLFF
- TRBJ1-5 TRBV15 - TGTGCCACCAGCAGTCCCGACCTTGGGAGGGCTCAGCCCCAGCATTTT CATSSPDLGRAQPQHF